Each of the 10 T cell receptor beta chains below was sequenced from the same sample in a study of CD8+ T cells in alopecia areata. RNA extraction and reverse transcription yielded cDNA as sequencing template. Measured with immunoSEQ multiplex PCR; TCRdb has only the in-frame clones, and not every one. The sample carries some 56,000 clones, about 96% recorded once. The sequenced sample was CD8+ T cells sorted from blood, obtained at week 0. Every receptor here comes from a human donor with alopecia areata.

V usage is TRBV5-4 and J usage is TRBJ2-3; D is unclear. Germline CDR1 and CDR2: SGHNT and YYREEE (reference sequence). Trimming pared 0 bases from V and 6 bases from J, leaving 14 bases between. The CDR3 spans 15 residues. The CDR3 nucleotides read TGTGCCAGCAGCTTGGTAACATCCTCTTCGGATACGCAGTATTTT. Protein product: CASSLVTSSSDTQYF.

On this clone itself: Other DNA sequences in the sample encode the same CDR3. The V call is TRBV30, the J call TRBJ2-7; no reliable D call. V shed 2 bases and J shed 4 bases, with 9 bases lying between them. Germline V lookup: CDR1 GTSNPN, CDR2 SVGIG (reference sequence). The CDR3 runs to 12 residues. The CDR3 coding sequence is TGTGCCTGGAGTTTTGGAGATTACGAGCAGTACTTC. Protein sequence: CAWSFGDYEQYF.

The chain recombines TRBV7-8 with TRBJ2-5, with 12 bases fitting TRBD2. Germline CDR1 reads SGHVS; CDR2 reads FQNEAQ. CDR3 size: 15 residues. V lost 5 bases, J lost 3 bases, and 4 bases stayed unmatched. CDR3 nucleotides: TGTGCCAGCAGCACGAGACTAGCGGGGGAAGAGACCCAGTACTTC. Its protein product is CASSTRLAGEETQYF.

This clone was found once. This chain links TRBV11-2 with TRBJ2-7; D unresolved. Germline CDR1 SGHAT, CDR2 FQNNGV. The ends were cut back, 1 base at V and 2 bases at J, with 9 bases in the middle. This CDR3 contains 14 residues. Written as DNA, the CDR3 is TGTGCCAGCAGCTTAGCGATCCCCCCCTACGAGCAGTACTTC. Its protein product is CASSLAIPPYEQYF.

The genes are TRBV11-2 and TRBJ2-3, with TRBD2 matching over 7 bases. J gave up 1 base and V 1 base, and 2 bases lay outside the gene matches. Germline V lookup: CDR1 SGHAT, CDR2 FQNNGV. The CDR3 consists of 15 residues. CDR3 sequence reads: CASSLVAGGTDTQYF. CDR3 coding DNA: TGTGCCAGCAGCTTAGTGGCGGGGGGCACAGATACGCAGTATTTT.

The chain employs TRBV9 and TRBJ2-1; TRBD1 matches at 7 bases. Trimming took 3 bases from V and 2 from J; bases not matched to a gene: 5. Per the germline V gene, CDR1 is SGDLS and CDR2 is YYNGEE. This CDR3 contains 15 residues. The CDR3 here is CASSAPGGAYNEQFF. CDR3 in DNA: TGTGCCAGCAGCGCCCCAGGGGGAGCCTACAATGAGCAGTTCTTC. Full variable domain (outside the CDR3, taken from reference TRBV9 and TRBJ2-1): DSGVTQTPKHLITATGQRVTLRCSPRSGDLSVYWYQQSLDQGLQFLIQYYNGEERAKGNILERFSAQQFPDLHSELNLSSLELGDSALYFCASSAPGGAYNEQFFGPGTRLTVL.

The CDR3 region has the DNA TGTGCCAGCAGTTTCAGGGGAGGGACCGGGGAGCTGTTTTTT. Translated: CASSFRGGTGELFF. V gene TRBV27 combines with J gene TRBJ2-2; D possibly corresponds to TRBD2 (7 bases). Trimming removed 3 bases from V and 5 bases from J, with 10 bases in between. The germline V gene encodes CDR1 MNHEY and CDR2 SMNVEV (reference sequence). CDR3 length: 14 residues.

The chain links TRBV6-1 to TRBJ2-5, with 8 bases fitting TRBD2. V shed 4 bases and J 1 base; nucleotides not matched to a gene: 5. Germline V gene lookup returns CDR1 MNHNS and CDR2 SASEGT. The CDR3 has 15 residues. CDR3 DNA sequence: TGTGCCAGCAGTGGAGGGCGGGGGGCCCAAGAGACCCAGTACTTC. Translating it yields CASSGGRGAQETQYF.

V gene TRBV4-3 combines with J gene TRBJ1-2; 8 nucleotides line up with TRBD1. CDR1 and CDR2 from the germline V gene are LGHNA and YSLEER. CDR3 length: 14 residues. Losses at the gene ends were 2 bases for V and 4 bases for J; bases not matched to a gene: 3. CDR3 in amino acids: CASSQTTGAYGYTF. The CDR3 coding sequence is TGCGCCAGCAGCCAAACGACAGGGGCCTATGGCTACACCTTC.

This sequence joins TRBV6-5 and TRBJ2-5, with D perhaps matching TRBD1 (6 bases). CDR3 length equals 13 residues. Germline CDR1 and CDR2: MNHEY and SVGAGI. Trimming shortened V by 6 bases and J by 5 bases, and 13 bases separated the two germline ends. The CDR3 DNA is TGTGCCAGCAGCCCCCTGGGGGCGGAGACCCAGTACTTC. Protein product: CASSPLGAETQYF.